Presented here are 32 T cell receptor beta chains from one specimen sequenced in a study of shared clonotypes between healthy human individuals. The protocol was immunoSEQ multiplex PCR, while the TCRdb copy is restricted to in-frame clones and leaves out a portion. The table includes about 2.5 million clones, approximately 90% detected once. The sequencing input was naive CD4+ T cells from PBMCs. Regarding subset: CD45RA+ positively selected. These receptors were obtained from a man younger than 35 in good health. Some clones in this sample may be carry-over from other donors' samples.

This chain joins TRBV7-2 and TRBJ2-1, with 10 positions matching TRBD1. The CDR3 contains 14 residues. Per germline, CDR1 SGHTA and CDR2 FQGNSA. The V gene end was trimmed by 2 bases and the J gene end by 8 bases; junction bases not matched to a gene: 3. The CDR3 DNA sequence: TGTGCCAGCAGCTTATTGGGACAGGGGTATGAGCAGTTCTTC. This sequence encodes CASSLLGQGYEQFF.

The genes are TRBV5-6 and TRBJ2-2; 7 bases agree with TRBD1. The CDR3 runs 13 residues. From germline, CDR1 is SGHDT and CDR2 YYEEEE. The junction had 7 bases not matched to a gene; V was cut back by 4 bases and J by 10 bases. The CDR3 sequence is CASSVGTAEELFF. The CDR3 DNA sequence: TGTGCCAGCAGCGTGGGGACAGCCGAGGAGCTGTTTTTT.

This rearrangement joins TRBV20-1 to TRBJ2-7, with D hard to call. The CDR3 length is 11 residues. Trimming shortened V by 3 bases and J by 3 bases, and 6 bases separated the two germline ends. Germline-derived CDR1 and CDR2 are DFQATT and SNEGSKA (reference sequence). CDR3 DNA: TGCAGTGCTAGCAATTACTACGAGCAGTACTTC. Translated: CSASNYYEQYF.

The V and J genes are TRBV30 and TRBJ2-1, with D perhaps matching TRBD1 (5 bases). CDR3 length: 13 amino acids. The V end was cut by 3 bases, the J end by 6 bases, with 12 bases between. CDR1 and CDR2 from the germline V gene are GTSNPN and SVGIG (reference sequence). CDR3 DNA sequence: TGTGCCTGGAGCTCAGGGTTCATCAATGAGCAGTTCTTC. Protein product: CAWSSGFINEQFF.

The chain is built from TRBV4-2 and TRBJ1-1, with a tentative D call TRBD1 (5 bases). Germline CDR1 LGHNA, CDR2 YNFKEQ. Trimming left V 4 bases short and J 6 bases short, with 42 bases between. CDR3 length: 23 residues. CDR3 protein: CASSPQPDIFLSVATQKVPEAFF. CDR3 DNA sequence: TGTGCCAGCAGCCCACAGCCGGACATTTTTCTCTCGGTCGCAACTCAAAAGGTCCCTGAAGCTTTCTTT.

This chain connects TRBV4-1 to TRBJ2-3, with 11 nucleotides matching TRBD2. V lost 4 bases to trimming and J lost 6 bases; unmatched junction nucleotides: 9. The CDR3 length is 16 residues. Germline lookup yields CDR1 MGHRA and CDR2 YSYEKL. The CDR3 loop reads CASSPITSGRADTQYF. In DNA form, the CDR3 reads TGCGCCAGCAGCCCAATCACTAGCGGGAGAGCCGATACGCAGTATTTT.

Notes on this clone: At one of its ends the junction is not consistent with the germline gene, which may arise from a read error. V usage is TRBV19 and J usage is TRBJ2-5, with 8 bases that match TRBD1. Germline values: CDR1 LNHDA, CDR2 SQIVND (reference sequence). This CDR3 is 16 amino acids long. DNA for the CDR3: TGTGCCAGTAGTCTCCGGGGCAGGGGGCACCAGGAGACCCAGTACTTC. Its translation: CASSLRGRGHQETQYF.

This chain connects TRBV19 to TRBJ2-1, with TRBD2 as a possible D gene (6 bases). The germline V gene has CDR1 LNHDA and CDR2 SQIVND (reference sequence). Deletions cut 8 bases from V and 10 bases from J, with 27 bases between. The CDR3 sequence is 16 residues long. The CDR3 DNA sequence: TGTGCCAGTGGGGGACCTCGAGGGACTCCAAAAAAAGAGCAGTTCTTC. Translation gives CASGGPRGTPKKEQFF.

In this sample, this clone turned up once. The chain uses TRBV5-4 and TRBJ1-1; D unclear. Germline CDR1 is SGHNT and CDR2 is YYREEE (reference sequence). Trimming shortened V by 0 bases and J by 5 bases, and 14 bases separated the two germline ends. This CDR3 region has 15 residues. The CDR3 is CASSLESQSWTEAFF. CDR3 nucleotides: TGTGCCAGCAGCTTGGAAAGCCAGTCTTGGACTGAAGCTTTCTTT.

This rearrangement joins TRBV29-1 to TRBJ2-1; TRBD2 aligns across 11 bases. Germline CDR1 SQVTM, CDR2 ANQGSEA. Trimming removed 1 base from V and 6 bases from J; junction bases left unmatched: 5. The CDR3 has 15 amino acids. The CDR3 DNA reads as TGCAGCGTTGAAGCGGGACTAGCGGTCGTCAATGAGCAGTTCTTC. Translated: CSVEAGLAVVNEQFF.

Note on this clone: Other DNA sequences from this sample encode an identical CDR3 as well. The genes are TRBV19 and TRBJ2-7; the match to TRBD2 covers 9 bases. Germline V gene data show CDR1 as LNHDA and CDR2 as SQIVND (reference sequence). The CDR3 has 15 residues. V was pared by 1 base and J by 3 bases, with 4 bases of the junction left unmatched. In nucleotides, the CDR3 is TGTGCCAGTAGTATAGGCGGTAGCGGGAGCTACGAGCAGTACTTC. It translates to CASSIGGSGSYEQYF.

This sequence joins TRBV5-1 and TRBJ2-1, with 9 bases fitting TRBD2. This CDR3 has 15 amino acids. Germline assignment: CDR1 SGHRS and CDR2 YFSETQ. V was pared by 4 bases and J by 8 bases, with 10 bases of the junction left unmatched. This CDR3 reads CASSRRAGGVYEQFF. CDR3 coding DNA: TGCGCCAGCAGCCGCCGGGCGGGAGGGGTATATGAGCAGTTCTTC.

This chain uses TRBV6-5 with TRBJ1-1; TRBD1 aligns across 7 bases. The CDR3 has 15 residues. Germline assignment: CDR1 MNHEY and CDR2 SVGAGI. J gave up 4 bases and V 4 bases, and 9 bases lay outside the gene matches. The CDR3 sequence is CASSLQIQGGTEAFF. The CDR3 DNA follows: TGTGCCAGCAGTTTACAAATCCAGGGGGGCACTGAAGCTTTCTTT.

This clone occurred once. At the DNA level, this CDR3 is encoded by other sequences in the same sample as well. The chain links TRBV11-2 to TRBJ2-7, with D possibly TRBD1 on 6 matching bases. The CDR3 consists of 14 residues. Trimming removed 0 bases from V and 6 bases from J, with 12 bases in between. Germline V lookup: CDR1 SGHAT, CDR2 FQNNGV. The CDR3 DNA sequence: TGTGCCAGCAGCTTAGATTCAGGGGCCCTCGAGCAGTACTTC. Protein product: CASSLDSGALEQYF.

This sequence joins TRBV30 and TRBJ2-3, with D possibly matching TRBD1 (6 bases). The germline V gene encodes CDR1 GTSNPN and CDR2 SVGIG (reference sequence). The ends were cut back, 4 bases at V and 2 bases at J, with 13 bases in the middle. The length of the CDR3 is 14 residues. CDR3 sequence (DNA): TGTGCCTGGATTATCAGGGGCTTCACAGATACGCAGTATTTT. It specifies CAWIIRGFTDTQYF. Looking up the rest from reference TRBV30 and TRBJ2-3 gives the full variable domain: SQTIHQWPATLVQPVGSPLSLECTVEGTSNPNLYWYRQAAGRGLQLLFYSVGIGQISSEVPQNLSASRPQDRQFILSSKKLLLSDSGFYLCAWIIRGFTDTQYFGPGTRLTVL.

Only a few counts were recorded for this clone. The chain combines TRBV10-2 with TRBJ1-1; D is uncertain. The CDR3 is 12 amino acids. V was trimmed by 6 bases and J by 7 bases, leaving 12 bases between them. Per the germline V gene, CDR1 is WSHSY and CDR2 is SAAADI. CDR3: CASSRSELEAFF. CDR3 in DNA: TGCGCCAGCAGCCGCAGCGAACTTGAAGCTTTCTTT.

V usage is TRBV5-1 and J usage is TRBJ1-4; 9 bases align to TRBD1. Germline V gene lookup returns CDR1 SGHRS and CDR2 YFSETQ. The length of the CDR3 is 16 residues. V gave up 1 base and J gave up 8 bases; unmatched junction bases: 9. CDR3 DNA sequence: TGCGCCAGCAGCTTGAGTCCGGGACAGGGCATAGAAAAACTGTTTTTT. As protein: CASSLSPGQGIEKLFF.

The sample holds a few counts of this clone. The CDR3 reads CATGTGLKQYF. As DNA, the CDR3 is TGCGCCACAGGGACAGGTCTGAAGCAGTACTTC. This chain connects TRBV10-1 to TRBJ2-7, with TRBD1 matching over 8 bases. CDR3 length: 11 residues. Germline-derived CDR1 and CDR2 are WNHNN and SYGVQD (reference sequence). The ends lost 10 bases at V and 8 bases at J; junction bases unmatched: 7.

The chain links TRBV4-2 to TRBJ2-7; 9 nucleotides line up with TRBD2. In germline, CDR1 is LGHNA, CDR2 YNFKEQ. Unmatched junction bases numbered 13, after V lost 4 bases and J lost 0 bases. This CDR3 has 18 amino acids. DNA of the CDR3: TGTGCCAGCAGCCGGGTTGATGTAGCGGGAGACCTCTCCTACGAGCAGTACTTC. Translation: CASSRVDVAGDLSYEQYF.

About this clone itself: Other DNA sequences in the sample encode the same CDR3. The gene calls are TRBV15 and TRBJ1-1; D is unresolved. Germline assignment: CDR1 LNHNV and CDR2 YYDKDF (reference sequence). This CDR3 has 13 amino acids. V was trimmed by 0 bases and J by 2 bases, leaving 4 bases between them. The CDR3 bases are TGTGCCACCAGCAGAGATCCTAACACTGAAGCTTTCTTT. Its translation is CATSRDPNTEAFF. The whole variable domain, remainder taken from reference TRBV15 and TRBJ1-1, is DAMVIQNPRYQVTQFGKPVTLSCSQTLNHNVMYWYQQKSSQAPKLLFHYYDKDFNNEADTPDNFQSRRPNTSFCFLDIRSPGLGDTAMYLCATSRDPNTEAFFGQGTRLTVV.

This rearrangement joins TRBV30 to TRBJ2-4; tentatively, D is TRBD2 (7 bases). V lost 3 bases, J lost 1 base, and 19 bases lay in between. The CDR3 totals 17 residues. CDR1 and CDR2 (germline): GTSNPN, SVGIG (reference sequence). The CDR3 sequence is CAWSESGRQGAKNIQYF. CDR3 in DNA: TGTGCCTGGAGCGAATCCGGGAGGCAGGGGGCCAAAAACATTCAGTACTTC.

The CDR3 sequence: CASSYDRWVGNTEAFF. The DNA of the CDR3 is TGTGCCAGCAGTTACGACCGCTGGGTCGGGAACACTGAAGCTTTCTTT. The gene calls are TRBV27 and TRBJ1-1; D not certain. With 4 bases removed from V and 1 base from J, the gap between germline ends came to 16 bases. From germline, CDR1 is MNHEY and CDR2 SMNVEV (reference sequence). This CDR3 has 16 residues.

The chain recombines TRBV9 with TRBJ2-2; D is uncertain. Germline-derived CDR1 and CDR2 are SGDLS and YYNGEE. The CDR3 sequence is 15 residues long. V was clipped by 0 bases and J by 7 bases, with 13 bases between them. The CDR3 nucleotides read TGTGCCAGCAGCGTAGCCGGACCTACGGGCGGGGAGCTGTTTTTT. Protein: CASSVAGPTGGELFF.

The chain links TRBV6-5 to TRBJ2-1, with D possibly TRBD2 on 5 matching bases. Germline lookup yields CDR1 MNHEY and CDR2 SVGAGI. Deletions cut 0 bases from V and 0 bases from J, with 9 bases between. CDR3 size: 16 residues. This chain's CDR3 is CASSYSSAASYNEQFF. In DNA form, the CDR3 reads TGTGCCAGCAGTTACTCGTCAGCGGCCTCCTACAATGAGCAGTTCTTC.

V usage is TRBV2 and J usage is TRBJ1-1; D remains unclear. The CDR3 is 14 amino acids. Trimming took off 3 bases at V and 4 bases at J, with 12 bases between the two ends. Germline-derived CDR1 and CDR2 are SNHLY and FYNNEI. The CDR3 DNA follows: TGTGCCAGCAGTGATAGAGTTCGGGGCACTGAAGCTTTCTTT. The encoded protein is CASSDRVRGTEAFF.

The chain's CDR3 is CASSIDRGGVYQPQHF. CDR3 sequence (DNA): TGTGCCAGTAGTATTGACAGGGGAGGAGTGTATCAGCCCCAGCATTTT. V usage is TRBV19 and J usage is TRBJ1-5, with TRBD1 matching over 8 bases. The CDR3 is 16 amino acids. The germline CDR1 and CDR2 sequences are LNHDA and SQIVND (reference sequence). Unmatched junction bases numbered 9, after V lost 3 bases and J lost 5 bases.

The V gene is TRBV28, the J gene TRBJ1-3; no firm D call. With 10 bases removed from V and 0 bases from J, the gap between germline ends came to 4 bases. This CDR3 is built from 11 residues. Germline V gives CDR1 MDHEN, CDR2 SYDVKM. This chain's CDR3 is CATHSGNTIYF. DNA for the CDR3: TGTGCCACCCACTCTGGAAACACCATATATTTT. Based on the CDR3 plus reference TRBV28 and TRBJ1-3, the full variable domain is DVKVTQSSRYLVKRTGEKVFLECVQDMDHENMFWYRQDPGLGLRLIYFSYDVKMKEKGDIPEGYSVSREKKERFSLILESASTNQTSMYLCATHSGNTIYFGEGSWLTVV.

This clone appeared once. The chain carries TRBV19 and TRBJ2-2; 7 bases agree with TRBD2. CDR1 is LNHDA and CDR2 is SQIVND in the germline V gene (reference sequence). The CDR3 spans 16 residues. V lost 3 bases to trimming and J lost 5 bases; unmatched junction nucleotides: 9. CDR3 coding DNA: TGTGCCAGTAGTATTCCGGGCGGGAGACGGACCGGGGAGCTGTTTTTT. It translates to CASSIPGGRRTGELFF. Looking up the rest from reference TRBV19 and TRBJ2-2 gives the full variable domain: DGGITQSPKYLFRKEGQNVTLSCEQNLNHDAMYWYRQDPGQGLRLIYYSQIVNDFQKGDIAEGYSVSREKKESFPLTVTSAQKNPTAFYLCASSIPGGRRTGELFFGEGSRLTVL.

The V gene is TRBV5-1, the J gene TRBJ1-3; TRBD1 matches at 8 bases. The CDR3 loop spans 17 amino acids. V lost 4 bases, J lost 3 bases, and 12 bases stayed unmatched. CDR1 SGHRS and CDR2 YFSETQ come from the germline V gene. Here the CDR3 reads CASSPSRDRGGGNTIYF. CDR3 coding DNA: TGCGCCAGCAGCCCGAGTCGCGACAGGGGAGGTGGAAACACCATATATTTT.

The chain has TRBV18 and TRBJ2-5; no definite D call. Trimming shortened V by 2 bases and J by 5 bases, and 21 bases separated the two germline ends. The CDR3 is 17 amino acids. Germline loops: CDR1 KGHSH, CDR2 LQKENI. CDR3 in DNA: TGTGCCAGCTCACCATTTCATCCCGGAGCAACCCGGGAGACCCAGTACTTC. This translates into CASSPFHPGATRETQYF.

With regard to this clone: This same CDR3 is encoded by further DNA sequences in the sample. The V gene is TRBV5-1, the J gene TRBJ1-5, with TRBD1 identical over 7 bases. The CDR3 contains 14 residues. Trimming removed 0 bases from V and 7 bases from J; junction bases left unmatched: 4. Germline lookup yields CDR1 SGHRS and CDR2 YFSETQ. The CDR3 nucleotides read TGCGCCAGCAGCTTGGGACAGGGTCGACAGCCCCAGCATTTT. This sequence encodes CASSLGQGRQPQHF.

The chain combines TRBV5-4 with TRBJ2-3; 10 bases are a match to TRBD2. The germline gives CDR1 SGHNT, CDR2 YYREEE (reference sequence). Trimming took 4 bases from V and 1 from J; bases not matched to a gene: 18. The CDR3 has 20 residues. The CDR3 region has the DNA TGTGCCAGCAGCAGGATGGGAGTAAGAGCGGGAGGGCCACGCACAGATACGCAGTATTTT. Its protein product is CASSRMGVRAGGPRTDTQYF.